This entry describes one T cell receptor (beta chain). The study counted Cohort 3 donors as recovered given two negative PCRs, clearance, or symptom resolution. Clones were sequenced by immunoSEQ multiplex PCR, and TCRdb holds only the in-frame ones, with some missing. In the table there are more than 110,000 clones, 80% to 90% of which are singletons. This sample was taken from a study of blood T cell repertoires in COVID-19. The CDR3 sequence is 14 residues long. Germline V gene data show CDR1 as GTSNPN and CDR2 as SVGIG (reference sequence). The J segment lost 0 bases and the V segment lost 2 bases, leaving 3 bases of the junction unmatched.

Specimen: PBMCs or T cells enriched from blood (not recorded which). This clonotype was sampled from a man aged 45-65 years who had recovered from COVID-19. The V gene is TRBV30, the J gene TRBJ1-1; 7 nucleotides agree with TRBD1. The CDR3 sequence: CAWSPGTVNTEAFF. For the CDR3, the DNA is TGTGCCTGGAGTCCAGGGACAGTGAACACTGAAGCTTTCTTT.